The entry that follows covers one TCR beta chain sequence. Its antigen is currently unknown. This specimen comes from a study of radiotherapy plus CTLA-4 blockade in lung cancer. At the level of the study: Overall, about 19% of patients showed an objective response, while about 29% attained disease control. Study results and caveats: Reported findings show early blood T cell clone dynamics, with interferon-beta, best predicted response. Some TCR clones had been derived from tumors. These clones expanded in peripheral blood after radiotherapy plus ipilimumab.

Repertoires were generated with immunoSEQ multiplex PCR, while TCRdb's copy carries only in-frame clones and drops some. Of some 100,000 clones listed, around 81% are singletons. Those patients who had chemo-refractory metastatic non-small-cell lung cancer were given focal radiation along with CTLA-4 blockade through ipilimumab. Looked up from germline, CDR1 is MNHEY and CDR2 is SVGAGI. V gave up 4 bases and J gave up 6 bases, with 13 bases separating them. The CDR3 consists of 14 residues. The sequence came from a human donor with non-small cell lung cancer that progressed on radiotherapy plus ipilimumab. Source: peripheral blood, taken from a patient treated with radiotherapy plus ipilimumab. The chain joins TRBV6-5 to TRBJ2-1, with D unresolved. The CDR3 nucleotides are TGTGCCAGCAGTTTAGACAACATAGCCAATGAGCAGTTCTTC. Amino acids: CASSLDNIANEQFF.